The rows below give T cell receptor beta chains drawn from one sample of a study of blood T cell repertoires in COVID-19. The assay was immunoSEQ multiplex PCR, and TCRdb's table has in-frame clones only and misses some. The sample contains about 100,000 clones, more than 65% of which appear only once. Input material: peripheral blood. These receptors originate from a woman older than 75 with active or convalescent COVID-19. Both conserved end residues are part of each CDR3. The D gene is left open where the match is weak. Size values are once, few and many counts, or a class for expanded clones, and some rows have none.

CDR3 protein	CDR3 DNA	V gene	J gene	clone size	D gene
CASSLHRGAYEQYF	TGTGCCAGCAGTCTCCACAGGGGGGCCTACGAGCAGTACTTC	TRBV27	TRBJ2-7	.	TRBD1
CASSFYGGNTGELFF	TGTGCCAGCAGCTTTTATGGAGGCAACACCGGGGAGCTGTTTTTT	TRBV5-5	TRBJ2-2	.	.
CASRRSRMNTEAFF	TGTGCCAGCAGGAGGAGTAGGATGAACACTGAAGCTTTCTTT	TRBV27	TRBJ1-1	.	.
CASSLGGSGSPTDNEQFF	TGTGCTAGCAGCTTAGGGGGTAGCGGGAGCCCAACCGACAATGAGCAGTTCTTC	TRBV7-7	TRBJ2-1	.	TRBD2
CASSFGGGEPTYEQYF	TGTGCCAGCAGCTTCGGCGGGGGAGAGCCTACCTACGAGCAGTACTTC	TRBV7-3	TRBJ2-7	.	TRBD2
CASTLGGYYGYTF	TGTGCCAGCACCCTGGGAGGCTACTATGGCTACACCTTC	TRBV5-6	TRBJ1-2	.	.
CASSPSGLAGGTPADEQFF	TGCGCCAGCAGCCCGTCTGGACTAGCGGGAGGAACCCCAGCGGATGAGCAGTTCTTC	TRBV5-1	TRBJ2-1	.	TRBD2
CATTPQGNRDEQYF	TGTGCCACTACACCACAGGGAAATCGTGACGAGCAGTACTTC	TRBV10-3	TRBJ2-7	once	.
CASSIAPPGQGSGKTQYF	TGTGCCAGTAGTATAGCCCCTCCGGGACAGGGTTCGGGGAAGACCCAGTACTTC	TRBV19	TRBJ2-5	.	TRBD1
CASNLAGGEQYF	TGTGCCAGCAATCTAGCAGGGGGCGAGCAGTACTTC	TRBV6-5	TRBJ2-7	.	TRBD1
CASSWDSPNQPQHF	TGTGCCAGCTCCTGGGACAGTCCCAATCAGCCCCAGCATTTT	TRBV6-5	TRBJ1-5	.	TRBD1
CASSLGTSGSTDTQYF	TGTGCCAGCAGCCTCGGGACTAGCGGCAGCACAGATACGCAGTATTTT	TRBV5-1	TRBJ2-3	.	TRBD2
CASSPQGAAPEQFF	TGTGCCAGCAGCCCCCAGGGCGCAGCCCCCGAGCAGTTCTTC	TRBV6-2/TRBV6-3	TRBJ2-1	.	.
CASSLGGTGLNQPQHF	TGTGCCAGCAGCTTGGGGGGGACAGGGTTAAATCAGCCCCAGCATTTT	TRBV5-5	TRBJ1-5	.	TRBD1
CASSQVLAVDTQYF	TGCGCCAGCAGCCAAGTCCTAGCGGTAGATACGCAGTATTTT	TRBV4-1	TRBJ2-3	.	TRBD2
CASSYESQAVNTEAFF	TGTGCCAGCAGTTACGAGTCACAGGCCGTTAACACTGAAGCTTTCTTT	TRBV6-7	TRBJ1-1	.	.
CASRLGLAGGDEQFF	TGTGCCAGCAGGCTAGGACTAGCGGGAGGGGATGAGCAGTTCTTC	TRBV2	TRBJ2-1	.	TRBD2
CASSPQTTPLAYEQYF	TGTGCCAGTAGTCCCCAGACTACCCCCCTGGCCTACGAGCAGTACTTC	TRBV19	TRBJ2-7	.	.
CASSPWDRVGEQYF	TGTGCCAGCAGCCCTTGGGACAGGGTTGGCGAGCAGTACTTC	TRBV9	TRBJ2-7	.	TRBD1
CASTRRGSYNEQFF	TGTGCCAGTACCCGGCGGGGCTCCTACAATGAGCAGTTCTTC	TRBV7-9	TRBJ2-1	.	.
CAWSNLNTGELFF	TGTGCCTGGAGTAACCTAAACACCGGGGAGCTGTTTTTT	TRBV30	TRBJ2-2	.	.
CATSEPGTGSNQPQHF	TGTGCCACCAGTGAGCCTGGGACAGGGAGCAATCAGCCCCAGCATTTT	TRBV24-1	TRBJ1-5	.	TRBD1
CATSGQGGYEQYF	TGTGCCACCTCGGGGCAGGGAGGGTACGAGCAGTACTTC	TRBV7-9	TRBJ2-7	once	TRBD2
CASSSGLAGLETQYF	TGTGCCAGCTCATCAGGACTAGCGGGACTAGAGACCCAGTACTTC	TRBV18	TRBJ2-5	few	TRBD2
CASSPLGLAGKSQQFF	TGTGCCAGCAGTCCACTAGGACTAGCGGGAAAGTCACAGCAGTTCTTC	TRBV28	TRBJ2-1	.	TRBD2
CASSYSSGGGTEAFF	TGTGCCAGCAGTTACTCGAGCGGCGGTGGCACTGAAGCTTTCTTT	TRBV6-2/TRBV6-3	TRBJ1-1	.	.
CASSLAHGTRSSEQFF	TGTGCCAGCAGCTTAGCGCACGGGACTAGGTCCAGTGAGCAGTTCTTC	TRBV7-8	TRBJ2-1	.	TRBD2
CASSGDRASEAFF	TGTGCCAGCAGTGGGGACAGGGCTTCTGAAGCTTTCTTT	TRBV2	TRBJ1-1	.	TRBD1
CASSSKAGRGYEQYF	TGTGCCAGCAGCTCCAAAGCGGGAAGGGGTTACGAGCAGTACTTC	TRBV11-1	TRBJ2-7	.	TRBD2